This T cell receptor beta chain comes out of a study of shared clonotypes between healthy human individuals. V shed 2 bases and J 6 bases; nucleotides not matched to a gene: 13. Germline loops: CDR1 LGHNA, CDR2 YNFKEQ. The length of the CDR3 is 17 residues. Per the study methods: ImmunoSEQ output held junction-only sequences without quality scores, so filtering differed. Repertoires were generated with immunoSEQ multiplex PCR, while TCRdb's copy carries only in-frame clones and drops some. V and J calls and clone size are as listed in that table; D and trimming were resolved from the DNA. The repertoire holds about 1.5 million clones, with 95% to 97% as singletons. Points on this clone: Its antigen remains unknown.

Study outcomes and limitations: Non-shared clonotypes were found to have lower generation probabilities than the clonotypes that were shared by all four of the sorted-subset donors. Naive subsets, compared against memory subsets, generally had larger estimated richness values.

The sample consisted of naive CD4+ T cells sorted from blood. Subset given: CD45RA+ positively selected. The V and J genes are TRBV4-2 and TRBJ2-3; 8 bases fit TRBD2. This TCR came from a man aged 25-45 years in good health. This CDR3 reads CASSQSPATSGGDTQYF. As DNA, the CDR3 is TGTGCCAGCAGCCAATCCCCTGCCACTAGCGGAGGGGATACGCAGTATTTT.